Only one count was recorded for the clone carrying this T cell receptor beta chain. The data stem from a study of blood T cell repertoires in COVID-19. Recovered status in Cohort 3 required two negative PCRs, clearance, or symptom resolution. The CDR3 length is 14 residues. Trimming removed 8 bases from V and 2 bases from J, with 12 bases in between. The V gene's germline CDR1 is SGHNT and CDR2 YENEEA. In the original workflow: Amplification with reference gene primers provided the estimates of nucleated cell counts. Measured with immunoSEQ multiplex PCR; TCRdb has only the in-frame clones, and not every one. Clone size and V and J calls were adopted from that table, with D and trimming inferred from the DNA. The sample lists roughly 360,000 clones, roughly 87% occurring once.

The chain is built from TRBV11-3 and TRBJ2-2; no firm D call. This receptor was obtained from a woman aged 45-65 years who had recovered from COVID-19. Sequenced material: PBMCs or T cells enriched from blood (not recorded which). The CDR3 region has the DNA TGTGCCAGCCAAGGAACAGTTAACACCGGGGAGCTGTTTTTT. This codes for CASQGTVNTGELFF.